A selection of T cell receptor beta chains follows, all from one sample in a study of blood T cell repertoires in COVID-19. Produced via immunoSEQ multiplex PCR; TCRdb's table is partial and in-frame only. In the table there are 65,000 to 90,000 clones, around 86% of which are singletons. Material: peripheral blood. The receptors derive from a middle-aged man with active COVID-19. Each CDR3 is given with its conserved first and last residue.

>TRBJ1-6|TRBV10-1
CASSELRTGEKNSPLHF
>TRBJ2-3|TRBV7-2
CASSLDMRDADTQYF
>TRBJ1-6|TRBV6-5
CASSTGKNSPLHF
>TRBJ1-5|TRBV2
CASTRTGGNQPQHF
>TRBJ1-2|TRBV4-1
CASSQAGTGSNYGYTF
>TRBJ2-2|TRBV6-2/TRBV6-3
CASRPTGTSGRYTGELFF
>TRBJ2-1|TRBV4-1
CASSRQGAGTYNEQFF
>TRBJ1-5|TRBV28
CASSSTDRAPRQPQHF
>TRBJ2-2|TRBV12-5
CASGFLDSSNTGELFF
>TRBJ2-5|TRBV4-1
CASSQGTTIQETQYF
>TRBJ2-3|TRBV6-2/TRBV6-3
CASSYRLADNTDTQYF
>TRBJ2-7|TRBV7-9
CASSSRQGAGEQYF
>TRBJ1-2|TRBV30
CAWSKTVNYGYTF
>TRBJ1-4|TRBV4-3
CASSQEGGIEKLFF
>TRBJ1-2|TRBV4-3
CASSQQTGDYGYTF
>TRBJ2-3|TRBV7-2
CASSSGLAGSLAEDTQYF
>TRBJ1-3|TRBV9
CASSTPGSNPGNTIYF
>TRBJ2-5|TRBV7-3
CASSLGNGNQETQYF
>TRBJ2-5|TRBV2
CASGDRVQETQYF
>TRBJ1-6|TRBV7-2
CASSLDPDRGRSPLHF
>TRBJ2-3|TRBV10-3
CAISESQERGESTDTQYF
>TRBJ2-7|TRBV7-3
CASQSPTTTGHRYEQYF
>TRBJ2-7|TRBV5-6
CASSWGDGSYEQYF
>TRBJ1-1|TRBV5-4
CASSLVGQEAFF
>TRBJ2-6|TRBV19
CASASLDSSGANVLTF
>TRBJ1-1|TRBV7-8
CASSQYRDRGSGTEAFF
>TRBJ1-2|TRBV5-4
CASSWRRGDYGYTF
>TRBJ1-2|TRBV5-4
CASSFSANYGYTF
>TRBJ2-5|TRBV30
CAWSHERRIGSQYF
>TRBJ1-1|TRBV3-1/TRBV3-2
CASSHPPGHMNTEAFF
>TRBJ2-7|TRBV7-2
CASSLEGTGELEQYF
>TRBJ2-7|TRBV28
CASSFPPAREQYF
>TRBJ2-7|TRBV19
CASSPGLTGLAGESYEQYF
>TRBJ1-2|TRBV7-2
CASSLPLRGGAANYGYTF
>TRBJ2-2|TRBV7-6
CASSLASAAGVSYTGELFF
>TRBJ2-7|TRBV6-6
CASSYSFTGEEQYF
>TRBJ1-1|TRBV6-5
CASSYSRGALNTEAFF
>TRBJ2-5|TRBV25-1
CASSELQGTGETQYF
>TRBJ1-1|TRBV14
CASSHSRTAGGAFF
>TRBJ1-2|TRBV4-2
CASSQQGRDYGYTF
>TRBJ2-2|TRBV5-1
CASSAPTPDSTGELFF
>TRBJ2-5|TRBV9
CASSATSGGEETQYF
>TRBJ2-1|TRBV7-3
CASSLGPGNEQFF
>TRBJ2-3|TRBV7-9
CASSLRPGVEADTQYF
>TRBJ2-7|TRBV28
CASSFRVSEQYF
>TRBJ2-2|TRBV2
CASRGGAGYTGELFF
>TRBJ1-2|TRBV19
CASSIDLKYGYTF
>TRBJ2-7|TRBV19
CASSAGWAYEQYF
>TRBJ2-7|TRBV2
CASSEMGARQYF
>TRBJ2-1|TRBV6-2/TRBV6-3
CASSIAGEQFF
>TRBJ2-7|TRBV9
CASSVAGGGAHEQYF
>TRBJ1-5|TRBV30
CAWSIRQGRTQPQHF
>TRBJ2-7|TRBV28
CASSMDRGALEQYF